The next 3 T cell receptor beta chains were all read from a single sample in a study of cytomegalovirus exposure and HLA in healthy donors. Produced via immunoSEQ multiplex PCR; TCRdb's table is partial and in-frame only. In the table there are 50,000 to 65,000 clones, over 90% of which are singletons. Source material: PBMCs. These receptors all come from a woman younger than 35 in good health and CMV-seropositive.

The chain combines TRBV30 with TRBJ2-7, with 9 bases that match TRBD2. Trimming cost V 3 bases and J 0 bases; bases outside gene matches: 0. Germline V CDR1 and CDR2: GTSNPN, SVGIG (reference sequence). CDR3 length: 13 residues. This CDR3 reads CAWRRGGSYEQYF. In DNA form, the CDR3 reads TGTGCCTGGAGGCGGGGGGGCTCCTACGAGCAGTACTTC.

This chain joins TRBV19 and TRBJ1-1, with D possibly matching TRBD1 (6 bases). Germline loops: CDR1 LNHDA, CDR2 SQIVND (reference sequence). Trimming shortened V by 4 bases and J by 4 bases, and 16 bases separated the two germline ends. This CDR3 region has 15 residues. The chain's CDR3 is CASSSAAGGGTEAFF. The CDR3 nucleotides are TGTGCCAGTAGTAGCGCCGCGGGGGGCGGCACTGAAGCTTTCTTT.

The genes are TRBV2 and TRBJ2-1; TRBD2 agrees at 9 bases. This CDR3 has 15 amino acids. The junction had 13 bases not matched to a gene; V was cut back by 8 bases and J by 8 bases. CDR1 is SNHLY, CDR2 FYNNEI, per germline. The CDR3 DNA reads as TGTGCCAGCTGGCCTATAGCGGGAGATTGGGATGAGCAGTTCTTC. Its translation: CASWPIAGDWDEQFF.